Described below is a single T cell receptor (beta chain) sequence and its context. Antigen unknown. This entry is derived from a study of vaccination effects on CD4 cells after COVID-19. Study results and limitations: Clones from infection and from vaccination both contracted markedly late after vaccination. Just 1 of 255 vaccine-induced clones in healthy recipients was cross-reactive. The authors studied few convalescent patients and collected no early post-infection timepoints.

Sequencing used immunoSEQ multiplex PCR; TCRdb keeps in-frame clones, though not all of them. The data hold under 30,000 clones, with more than 65% observed a single time. The length of the CDR3 is 14 residues. J lost 2 bases, V lost 5 bases, and 6 bases had no gene match. CDR1 and CDR2 from the germline V gene are MNHEY and SMNVEV (reference sequence). Prior to sequencing, the ViraFEST assay stimulated PBMC with viral peptide pools, which expanded the antigen-specific CD4+ T cells. At the end of over 8 days of culture, CD4+ T cells were isolated. Neither prior SARS-CoV-2 infection nor positive nucleocapsid antibodies were present in the vaccine recipients. Cultures got half-medium changes with IL-2 on days 3 and 7.

This chain joins TRBV27 and TRBJ2-7; 7 nucleotides agree with TRBD2. The origin of this receptor is a human donor who received a COVID-19 vaccine. The sample in question was CD4+ T cells from PBMCs cultured with HCoV-NL63 spike peptides, obtained before COVID-19 vaccination. CDR3 amino acids: CASSLQRGPYEQYF. For the CDR3, the DNA is TGTGCCAGCAGTCTGCAGCGGGGTCCCTACGAGCAGTACTTC.